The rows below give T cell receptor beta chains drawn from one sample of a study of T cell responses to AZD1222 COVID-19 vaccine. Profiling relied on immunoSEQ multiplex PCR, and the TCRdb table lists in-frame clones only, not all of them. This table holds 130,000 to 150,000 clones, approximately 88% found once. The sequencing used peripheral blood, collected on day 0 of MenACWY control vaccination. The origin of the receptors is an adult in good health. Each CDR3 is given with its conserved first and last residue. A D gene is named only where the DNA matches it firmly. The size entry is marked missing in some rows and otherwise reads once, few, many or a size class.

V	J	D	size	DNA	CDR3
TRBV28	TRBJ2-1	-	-	TGTGCCAGCAGTTTCCAATGGAGATCGAGCTCCTACAATGAGCAGTTCTTC	CASSFQWRSSSYNEQFF
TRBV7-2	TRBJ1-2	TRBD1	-	TGTGCCAGCAGCTTTGGAGGACAGGGGGTCGGAGGCTACACCTTC	CASSFGGQGVGGYTF
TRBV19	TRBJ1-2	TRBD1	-	TGTGCCAGTAGTTCAGGACAGGGCGGGGGCTATGGCTACACCTTC	CASSSGQGGGYGYTF
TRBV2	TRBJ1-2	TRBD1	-	TGTGCCACCGTCCAGGGGGCGAGTGGCTACACCTTC	CATVQGASGYTF
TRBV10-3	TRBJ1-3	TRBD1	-	TGTGCCATCAGGGGGACAGGGAGCTCTGGAAACACCATATATTTT	CAIRGTGSSGNTIYF
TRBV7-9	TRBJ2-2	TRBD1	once	TGTGCCAGCAGCTTGTGGACAGGGACCGTGAACACCGGGGAGCTGTTTTTT	CASSLWTGTVNTGELFF
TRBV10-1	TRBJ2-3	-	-	TGCGCCGGCCCTAGGAGAGCGCAAAGCACAGATACGCAGTATTTT	CAGPRRAQSTDTQYF
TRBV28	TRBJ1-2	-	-	TGTGCCAGCAGTTTAGGGGGCGCAAACCCCGGAGATGGGGGTGGCTACACCTTC	CASSLGGANPGDGGGYTF
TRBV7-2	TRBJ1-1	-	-	TGTGCCAGCAGCTTAGATGGGGGGCGCGATGCTTTCTTT	CASSLDGGRDAFF
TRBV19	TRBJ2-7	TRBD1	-	TGTGCCAGTAGTACAAGGGGACAGACGATCTACGAGCAGTACTTC	CASSTRGQTIYEQYF
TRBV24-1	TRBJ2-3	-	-	TGTGCCACCAGTCTGCCGGACGGACGCACAGATACGCAGTATTTT	CATSLPDGRTDTQYF
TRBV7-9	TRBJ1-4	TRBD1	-	TGTGCCACGACAGGGGTCACTAATGAAAAACTGTTTTTT	CATTGVTNEKLFF
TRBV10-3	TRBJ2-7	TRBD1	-	TGTGCCATCAATCCGGGACAGGGGGCGTTAGGAAGCTCCTACGAGCAGTACTTC	CAINPGQGALGSSYEQYF
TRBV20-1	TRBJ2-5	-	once	TGCAGTGCAGCCCATGAGACCCAGTACTTC	CSAAHETQYF
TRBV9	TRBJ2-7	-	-	TGTGCCAGCAGCGTATCCCCAATTCGGGAGCAGTACTTC	CASSVSPIREQYF
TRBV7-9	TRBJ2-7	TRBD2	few	TGTGCCAGCAGCCCCGGACTAGCGGGAGTGGAAGAGCAGTACTTC	CASSPGLAGVEEQYF
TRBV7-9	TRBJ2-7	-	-	TGTGCCAGCAGCACCCGGTCGTGGGACAAACAATACGAGCAGTACTTC	CASSTRSWDKQYEQYF
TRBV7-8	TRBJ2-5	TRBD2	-	TGTGCCAGCAGCCGCCGGGAGGGAGAGACCCAGTACTTC	CASSRREGETQYF
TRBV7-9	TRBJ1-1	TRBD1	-	TGTGCCAGCAGCTTAGAGGGACAGGGTACTGAAGCTTTCTTT	CASSLEGQGTEAFF
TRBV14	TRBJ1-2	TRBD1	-	TGTGCCAGCAGCCAGAGGGGGGGACAGAACTATGGCTACACCTTC	CASSQRGGQNYGYTF
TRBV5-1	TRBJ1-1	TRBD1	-	TGCGCCAGCAGCTTGGAGGGGGCATTGAACACTGAAGCTTTCTTT	CASSLEGALNTEAFF
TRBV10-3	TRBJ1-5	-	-	TGTGCCATCACATCAGGGGTGAGTCAGCCCCAGCATTTT	CAITSGVSQPQHF
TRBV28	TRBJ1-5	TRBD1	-	TGTGCCAGTCGGACAGGGAATAATCAGCCCCAGCATTTT	CASRTGNNQPQHF
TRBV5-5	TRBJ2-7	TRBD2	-	TGTGCCAGCAGCTTGGAAGGTAGCGGGGGGGCTTACGAGCAGTACTTC	CASSLEGSGGAYEQYF
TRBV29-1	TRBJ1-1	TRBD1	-	TGCAGCACTCTCTCCAGGGACAGCGGCTTTGAAGCTTTCTTT	CSTLSRDSGFEAFF
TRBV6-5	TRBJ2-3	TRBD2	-	TGTGCCAGCAGTTCTCCACCGGGACTAGCTACAGATACGCAGTATTTT	CASSSPPGLATDTQYF
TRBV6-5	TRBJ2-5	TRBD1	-	TGTGCCAGCAGTTGGGACAGGGGGCAAGAGACCCAGTACTTC	CASSWDRGQETQYF
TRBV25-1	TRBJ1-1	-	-	TGTGCCAGCAGGGCGTATAGGGACACTGAAGCTTTCTTT	CASRAYRDTEAFF
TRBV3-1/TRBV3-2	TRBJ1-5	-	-	TGTGCCAGCAGCCAACGGCAGGGAGATGCGCCCCAGCATTTT	CASSQRQGDAPQHF
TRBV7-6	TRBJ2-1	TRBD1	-	TGTGCCAGCAGCATATCGGGACAGCTATACAATGAGCAGTTCTTC	CASSISGQLYNEQFF
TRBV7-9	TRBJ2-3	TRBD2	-	TGTGCCAGCAGTAGGAGGACTAGCGGCACAGATACGCAGTATTTT	CASSRRTSGTDTQYF
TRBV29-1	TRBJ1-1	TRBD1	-	TGCAGCGCACGACAGGGGACGACTGAAGCTTTCTTT	CSARQGTTEAFF
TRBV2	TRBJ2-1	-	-	TGTGCCAGCAGTGTAGAGGAGCAGTTCTTC	CASSVEEQFF
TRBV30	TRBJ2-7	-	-	TGTGCCTGGAGTCGTACTGGACTACCCACCTACTACGAGCAGTACTTC	CAWSRTGLPTYYEQYF
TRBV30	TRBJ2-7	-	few	TGTGCCTGGACGTATTGGGAGGACGAGCAGTACTTC	CAWTYWEDEQYF
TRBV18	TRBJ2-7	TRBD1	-	TGTGCCAGCTCCCCCTTCGCACAGGGGGCCGACGAGCAGTACTTC	CASSPFAQGADEQYF
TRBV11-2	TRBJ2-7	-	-	TGTGCCAGCAGCTTAGGTAGGGTCCAGTACTTC	CASSLGRVQYF
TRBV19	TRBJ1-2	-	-	TGTGCCACCGAGGGTGACAATGGCTACACCTTC	CATEGDNGYTF
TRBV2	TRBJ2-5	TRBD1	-	TGTGCCAGCAGTGCAGGGGGCACCCCAGAGACCCAGTACTTC	CASSAGGTPETQYF
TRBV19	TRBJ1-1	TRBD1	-	TGTGCCAGTACCTTCAGGGGGGGGAACACTGAAGCTTTCTTT	CASTFRGGNTEAFF